The TCR beta chain described here comes from a study of identical twins. Notes on the study in general: Partly confounded zero-insertion analyses could result from invariant MAIT and iNKT cells.

About this clonotype: Its antigen is unidentified.

V trimming: 4 bases; J trimming: 5 bases; junction bases outside the gene matches: 11. The CDR3 extends over 15 amino acids. CDR1 is MNHEY and CDR2 is SVGAGI in the germline V gene. With template switching, a universal primer site was added, and the cDNA carried unique molecular identifiers. One entry per CDR3 protein results from TCRdb running MiXCR on the 5' RACE reads. Seen here are some 500,000 distinct CDR3 sequences, less than 25% observed once, and the top ten hold around 1%. This same sample was also part of a study on T cells expressing NK-cell markers.

This chain connects TRBV6-5 to TRBJ2-7, with 7 positions matching TRBD2. The sequence came from a young woman in good health. Sequenced input: CD4+ T cells sorted from blood. The CDR3 nucleotides read TGTGCCAGCAGTTTTGCCCCCTCGGGGGGAGACGAGCAGTACTTC. The encoded protein is CASSFAPSGGDEQYF.